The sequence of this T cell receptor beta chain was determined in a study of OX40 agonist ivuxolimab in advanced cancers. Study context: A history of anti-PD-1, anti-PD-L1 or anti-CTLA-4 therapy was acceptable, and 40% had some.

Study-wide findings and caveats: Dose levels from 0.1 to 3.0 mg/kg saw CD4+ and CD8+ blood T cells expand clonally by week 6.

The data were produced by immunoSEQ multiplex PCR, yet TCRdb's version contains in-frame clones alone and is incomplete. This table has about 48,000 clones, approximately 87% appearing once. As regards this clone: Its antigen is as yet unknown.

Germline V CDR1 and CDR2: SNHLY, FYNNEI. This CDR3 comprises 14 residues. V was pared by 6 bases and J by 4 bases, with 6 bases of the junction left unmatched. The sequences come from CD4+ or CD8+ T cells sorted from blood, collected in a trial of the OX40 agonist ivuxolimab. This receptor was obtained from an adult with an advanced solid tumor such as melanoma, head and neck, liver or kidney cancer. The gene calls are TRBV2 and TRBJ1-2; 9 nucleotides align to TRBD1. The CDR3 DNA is TGTGCCAGCAGGCCGGGACAGGGAATCTATGGCTACACCTTC. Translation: CASRPGQGIYGYTF.